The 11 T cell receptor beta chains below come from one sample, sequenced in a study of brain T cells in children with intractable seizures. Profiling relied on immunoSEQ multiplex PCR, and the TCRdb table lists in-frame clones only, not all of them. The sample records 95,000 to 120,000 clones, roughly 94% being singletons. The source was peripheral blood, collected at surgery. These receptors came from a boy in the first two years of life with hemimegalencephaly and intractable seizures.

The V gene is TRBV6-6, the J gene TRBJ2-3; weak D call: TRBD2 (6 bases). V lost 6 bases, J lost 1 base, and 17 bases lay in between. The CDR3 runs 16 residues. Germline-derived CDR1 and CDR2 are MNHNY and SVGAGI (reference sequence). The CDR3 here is CASRDPSGEGTDTQYF. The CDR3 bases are TGTGCCAGCAGGGACCCGAGTGGGGAGGGCACAGATACGCAGTATTTT.

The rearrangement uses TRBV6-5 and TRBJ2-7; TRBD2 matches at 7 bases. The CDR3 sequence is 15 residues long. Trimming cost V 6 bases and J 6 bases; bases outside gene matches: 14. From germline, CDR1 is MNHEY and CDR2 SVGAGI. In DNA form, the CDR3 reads TGTGCCAGCAGCCTTCGGGGGGTTTTCGAGTCCGAGCAGTACTTC. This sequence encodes CASSLRGVFESEQYF.

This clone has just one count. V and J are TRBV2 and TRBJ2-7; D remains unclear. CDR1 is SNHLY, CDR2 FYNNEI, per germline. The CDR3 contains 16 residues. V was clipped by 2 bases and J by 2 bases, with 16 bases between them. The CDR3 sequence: CASSELDPLITYEQYF. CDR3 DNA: TGTGCCAGCAGTGAATTGGACCCCCTTATCACCTACGAGCAGTACTTC.

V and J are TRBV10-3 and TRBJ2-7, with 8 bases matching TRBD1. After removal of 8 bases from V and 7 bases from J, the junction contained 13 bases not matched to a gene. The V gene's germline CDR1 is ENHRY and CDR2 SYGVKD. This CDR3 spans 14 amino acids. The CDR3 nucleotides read TGTGCCATCGGCGAGGACAGGGCCTCCTGGGAGCAGTACTTC. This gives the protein CAIGEDRASWEQYF.

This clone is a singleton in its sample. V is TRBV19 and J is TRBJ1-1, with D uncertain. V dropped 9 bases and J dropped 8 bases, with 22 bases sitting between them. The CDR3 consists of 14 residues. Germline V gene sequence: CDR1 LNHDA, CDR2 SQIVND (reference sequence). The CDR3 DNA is TGTGCCAGACCGAATGAGACCAACACCTTGGAAGCTTTCTTT. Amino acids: CARPNETNTLEAFF.

The CDR3 loop is CASSLGGSRTDTQYF. The CDR3 DNA follows: TGTGCCAGCAGCCTCGGCGGGAGTCGGACAGATACGCAGTATTTT. The chain employs TRBV4-2 and TRBJ2-3; the match to TRBD2 covers 7 bases. The germline V gene encodes CDR1 LGHNA and CDR2 YNFKEQ. The CDR3 has 15 residues. The junction had 7 bases not matched to a gene; V was cut back by 4 bases and J by 3 bases.

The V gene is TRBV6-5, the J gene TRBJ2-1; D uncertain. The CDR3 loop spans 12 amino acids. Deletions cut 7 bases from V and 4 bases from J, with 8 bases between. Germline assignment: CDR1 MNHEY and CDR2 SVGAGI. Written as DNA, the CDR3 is TGTGCCAGCACCGACCCTTACAATGAGCAGTTCTTC. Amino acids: CASTDPYNEQFF.

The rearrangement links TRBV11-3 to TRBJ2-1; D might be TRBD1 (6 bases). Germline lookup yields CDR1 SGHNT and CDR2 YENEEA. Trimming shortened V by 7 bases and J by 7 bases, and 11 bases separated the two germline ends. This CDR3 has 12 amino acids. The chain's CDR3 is CASTKQGNEQFF. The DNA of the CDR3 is TGTGCCAGCACGAAACAGGGTAATGAGCAGTTCTTC.

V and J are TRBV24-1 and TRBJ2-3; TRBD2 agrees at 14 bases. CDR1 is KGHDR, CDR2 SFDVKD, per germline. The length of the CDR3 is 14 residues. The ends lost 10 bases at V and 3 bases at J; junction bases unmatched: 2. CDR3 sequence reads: CATWTSGRTDTQYF. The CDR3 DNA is TGTGCCACTTGGACTAGCGGGAGGACAGATACGCAGTATTTT.

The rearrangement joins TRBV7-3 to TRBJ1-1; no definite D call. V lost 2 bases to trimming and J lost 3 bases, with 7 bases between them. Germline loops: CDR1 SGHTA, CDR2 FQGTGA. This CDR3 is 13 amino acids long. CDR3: CASSLGHYTEAFF. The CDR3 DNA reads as TGTGCCAGCAGCTTAGGGCACTACACTGAAGCTTTCTTT.

The CDR3 reads CASSPTRGRRGNQPQHF. The CDR3 DNA sequence: TGTGCCAGCAGTCCTACAAGGGGGCGGCGTGGCAATCAGCCCCAGCATTTT. This sequence joins TRBV28 and TRBJ1-5; TRBD1 agrees at 7 bases. Per the germline V gene, CDR1 is MDHEN and CDR2 is SYDVKM. V was clipped by 5 bases and J by 2 bases; unmatched bases: 12. The length of the CDR3 is 17 residues. The variable domain in full, with the rest retrieved from reference TRBV28 and TRBJ1-5, is DVKVTQSSRYLVKRTGEKVFLECVQDMDHENMFWYRQDPGLGLRLIYFSYDVKMKEKGDIPEGYSVSREKKERFSLILESASTNQTSMYLCASSPTRGRRGNQPQHFGDGTRLSIL.